This TCR beta chain was captured in a study of blood T cell repertoires in COVID-19. Looking at the study overall: COVID-19 samples collected from the United States, Italy and Spain covered acute and convalescent phases.

The protocol was immunoSEQ multiplex PCR, while the TCRdb copy is restricted to in-frame clones and leaves out a portion. Found here are about 170,000 clones, roughly nine tenths of them singletons; the top ten hold around 6.5%. Trimming took 6 bases from V and 4 from J, leaving 15 bases between them. The CDR3 is 14 residues long. CDR1 is MNHEY, CDR2 SVGAGI, per germline. This TCR was recovered from a woman aged 45-65 years who had recovered from COVID-19. V gene TRBV6-5 combines with J gene TRBJ2-5, with D tentatively TRBD1 (6 bases). Sequences were obtained from PBMCs or T cells enriched from blood (not recorded which). The CDR3 protein is CASRLQGFGETQYF. The CDR3 coding sequence is TGTGCCAGCAGGCTGCAGGGGTTTGGAGAGACCCAGTACTTC.